Sequencing of this T cell receptor (beta chain) was carried out in a study of blood T cell repertoires in COVID-19 (TCRdb year 2020). Describing the broader study: Collaborator samples came from the United States, Italy and Spain and covered acute and convalescent phases of COVID-19. The material from the prospective study consisted of cDNA or gDNA derived from T cells, B-cell-depleted T cells, or PBMCs. Subjects who had been exposed to COVID-19, were actively infected with it, or had recovered from it provided the deeply sampled blood TCRbeta repertoires that made up the dataset. The repertoires were released in a freely available public database meant as a resource for research on the immune response to SARS-CoV-2. The samples were drawn from two sources: the first 160 participants of the ongoing ImmuneRACE study, and approximately 1,300 subjects contributed by 6 global collaborators. Nearly every sample came with metadata listing a de-identified subject ID, COVID-19 status, age in years and sex. HLA class I and class II types, where available, came from metadata supplied by the sample provider rather than from assay-based typing.

CDR1 and CDR2 (MNHNS, SASEGT) derive from the germline V gene. The germline V end is reduced by 2 bases and the J end by 5 bases; junction bases left unmatched: 4. The cysteine opens and the phenylalanine closes a CDR3 of 15 amino acids. CDR3 DNA only is kept here, 45 bases in frame from base 1. Whole blood was collected in K2EDTA tubes by collaborating institutions according to the institutions' own protocols. Collaborator samples were shipped for TCRbeta analysis as frozen whole blood, isolated PBMCs, or DNA extracted from either sample type. As concerns this clone: This receptor's antigen is unknown. Within one base of it there is no much larger clone, and no base qualities were kept.

Findings and caveats that apply to the study as a whole: How much clinical and demographic metadata was included differed by source and by participant, and the metadata was provided uncurated.

TCRbeta CDR3 regions were amplified from genomic DNA by means of the immunoSEQ Assay, a bias-controlled multiplex PCR. The paper's processing steps were these. Nucleated cell counts per sample were estimated from amplification of reference gene primers within the assay. To quantify the absolute abundance of each unique TCRbeta CDR3 rearrangement, sequence reads were collapsed and filtered. For each sample, productive Simpson clonality was calculated by taking the square root of Simpson's diversity index across productive rearrangements. Held by TCRdb, this immuneACCESS table contains in-frame sequences only and omits some clones. Under half of the omission traces to an unresolved V gene where checked; the cause of the rest is unknown. The DNA was the basis for D and trimming; V, J and clone size are from that table. This sample holds about 210,000 clones; 75% to 90% were observed only once. Clones ranked in the top ten supply around 4.8% of the sample.

The origin of this receptor is a woman in her forties with acute or convalescent COVID-19. The rearrangement combines TRBV6-1 with TRBJ1-4, with 8 middle bases fitting TRBD1. Sequencing input: peripheral blood. The CDR3 region: CASSELAGGNEKLFF. The DNA reads TGTGCCAGCAGTGAATTGGCAGGGGGCAATGAAAAACTGTTTTTT.